The 25 T cell receptor beta chains listed next were all sequenced from one sample in a study of CD4 T cells in relation to SARS-CoV-2 and coronaviruses. The unexposed donors gave CD4+ T cells in about 2010-2019, prior to COVID-19. The cells were cultured for under 13 days before CD4+ T cells were isolated. These receptors lack a known antigen. Using immunoSEQ multiplex PCR, the repertoire was profiled, and TCRdb retains in-frame clones only, with some absent. The repertoire has 20,000 to 25,000 clones, about 66% of them found once; the top ten carry approximately 10%. What was sequenced was CD4+ T cells from PBMCs, cultured in vitro. These TCRs come from a human donor in good health.

This chain links TRBV9 with TRBJ1-1; 7 bases are a match to TRBD1. The germline V gene encodes CDR1 SGDLS and CDR2 YYNGEE. Germline trimming cut 3 bases from V and 4 bases from J; bases unmatched to any gene: 15. CDR3 length: 17 residues. CDR3 nucleotide sequence: TGTGCCAGCAGCGAGTACCCGACGGGACAGCGGGGCACTGAAGCTTTCTTT. This encodes CASSEYPTGQRGTEAFF.

V gene TRBV19 combines with J gene TRBJ2-7, with 8 positions matching TRBD2. V gave up 4 bases and J gave up 2 bases; unmatched junction bases: 7. The CDR3 has 15 amino acids. CDR1 and CDR2 from the germline V gene are LNHDA and SQIVND (reference sequence). In DNA form, the CDR3 reads TGTGCCAGTAGTACACAAGCGGGAGCCACCTACGAGCAGTACTTC. Translating it yields CASSTQAGATYEQYF. Filled out from reference TRBV19 and TRBJ2-7, the complete variable domain reads DGGITQSPKYLFRKEGQNVTLSCEQNLNHDAMYWYRQDPGQGLRLIYYSQIVNDFQKGDIAEGYSVSREKKESFPLTVTSAQKNPTAFYLCASSTQAGATYEQYFGPGTRLTVT.

The genes are TRBV7-2 and TRBJ1-3, with a possible D match to TRBD1 (5 bases). The V gene's germline CDR1 is SGHTA and CDR2 FQGNSA. V lost 5 bases, J lost 0 bases, and 8 bases lay in between. The CDR3 has 14 amino acids. CDR3 DNA sequence: TGTGCCAGCAGCCCCGGGGGCTCTGGAAACACCATATATTTT. Translating gives CASSPGGSGNTIYF.

The chain couples TRBV18 to TRBJ1-1; D unresolved. V was cut by 0 bases and J by 1 base, with 6 bases left in between. This CDR3 contains 14 residues. Germline assignment: CDR1 KGHSH and CDR2 LQKENI. The CDR3 sequence is CASSPPNGNTEAFF. For the CDR3, the DNA is TGTGCCAGCTCACCACCGAACGGGAACACTGAAGCTTTCTTT.

This chain uses TRBV19 with TRBJ1-5; D is ambiguous. Germline V gene data show CDR1 as LNHDA and CDR2 as SQIVND (reference sequence). This CDR3 contains 18 residues. The germline V and J ends were trimmed by 1 base and 0 bases, with 16 bases remaining between them. Here the CDR3 DNA reads TGTGCCAGTAGTATAGTTGGTGGGCAGCTTTATAGCAATCAGCCCCAGCATTTT. This gives the protein CASSIVGGQLYSNQPQHF.

V gene TRBV4-2 combines with J gene TRBJ2-3, with 7 bases identical to TRBD2. With V trimmed by 0 bases and J by 14 bases, 8 bases remained unmatched. The CDR3 is 13 amino acids. Per the germline V gene, CDR1 is LGHNA and CDR2 is YNFKEQ. The CDR3 region is CASSQDGGGSSYF. For the CDR3, the DNA is TGTGCCAGCAGCCAAGATGGGGGGGGTAGTTCGTATTTT.

This chain links TRBV6-6 with TRBJ2-5, with D possibly being TRBD1 or TRBD2 (6 bases each). There are 14 residues in the CDR3. V was clipped by 8 bases and J by 2 bases, with 15 bases between them. The germline V gene has CDR1 MNHNY and CDR2 SVGAGI (reference sequence). The chain's CDR3 is CASRQAGRQETQYF. CDR3 coding DNA: TGTGCCAGCCGACAGGCGGGGAGACAAGAGACCCAGTACTTC.

The gene calls are TRBV4-3 and TRBJ2-3; a possible D gene is TRBD2 (6 bases). In germline, CDR1 is LGHNA, CDR2 YSLEER. V was cut by 0 bases and J by 0 bases, with 10 bases left in between. The length of the CDR3 is 16 residues. CDR3 residues: CASSQEEGTSTDTQYF. Here the CDR3 DNA reads TGCGCCAGCAGCCAAGAAGAGGGGACTAGCACAGATACGCAGTATTTT.

The chain is built from TRBV2 and TRBJ2-7, with TRBD2 matching 8 bases. Germline CDR1 and CDR2: SNHLY and FYNNEI. The V segment lost 8 bases and the J segment 1 base; nucleotides outside the gene matches: 7. CDR3 size: 14 residues. This CDR3 reads CASRGGTGSYEQYF. CDR3 nucleotide sequence: TGTGCCAGCCGGGGGGGGACGGGATCCTACGAGCAGTACTTC.

This clone was found a few times. The rearrangement links TRBV2 to TRBJ2-5; 7 nucleotides align to TRBD2. Germline V gene sequence: CDR1 SNHLY, CDR2 FYNNEI. The junction had 8 bases not matched to a gene; V was cut back by 5 bases and J by 5 bases. CDR3 length: 14 amino acids. CDR3 sequence (DNA): TGTGCCAGCAGTCCTAGCGGCGTAGCGGAGACCCAGTACTTC. Translation gives CASSPSGVAETQYF.

This clone was seen a single time. CDR3 sequence reads: CASSTSGRRDEQFF. The DNA of the CDR3 is TGCGCCAGCAGCACTAGCGGGAGAAGGGATGAGCAGTTCTTC. The gene calls are TRBV5-1 and TRBJ2-1, with 11 positions matching TRBD2. This CDR3 region has 14 residues. The V segment lost 4 bases and the J segment 8 bases; nucleotides outside the gene matches: 5. Germline assignment: CDR1 SGHRS and CDR2 YFSETQ.

The chain carries TRBV13 and TRBJ2-7, with TRBD1 identical over 8 bases. The CDR3 contains 18 residues. Germline-derived CDR1 and CDR2 are PRHDT and FYEKMQ (reference sequence). Trimming took 1 base from V and 1 from J; bases not matched to a gene: 12. CDR3 sequence: CASSLDPPGQGRSYEQYF. CDR3 nucleotide sequence: TGTGCCAGCAGCTTAGACCCCCCAGGACAGGGCCGGTCCTACGAGCAGTACTTC.

The chain joins TRBV6-5 to TRBJ1-3; 7 bases are a match to TRBD1. This CDR3 is 15 amino acids long. Trimming at V came to 6 bases and at J to 3 bases, leaving 8 bases not matched to a gene. The V gene's germline CDR1 is MNHEY and CDR2 SVGAGI. CDR3 protein: CASRPDRARGNTIYF. The CDR3, as DNA: TGTGCCAGCAGACCCGACAGGGCCCGTGGAAACACCATATATTTT.

The chain combines TRBV11-2 with TRBJ2-5; weak D call: TRBD1 (6 bases). V was pared by 5 bases and J by 0 bases, with 13 bases between. The CDR3 covers 15 residues. Germline V lookup: CDR1 SGHAT, CDR2 FQNNGV. The CDR3 DNA is TGTGCCAGCAGCGCGGTTGGGGGCTACCAAGAGACCCAGTACTTC. Amino acid sequence: CASSAVGGYQETQYF.

This chain links TRBV12-5 with TRBJ2-7; TRBD1 matches at 7 bases. The trim removed 7 bases at V and 3 bases at J, leaving 9 bases unmatched. This CDR3 is built from 14 residues. Looked up from germline, CDR1 is LGHNT and CDR2 is FRNRAP. CDR3 region: CASARGQSYYEQYF. The CDR3 DNA reads TGTGCTAGTGCCCGGGGACAGAGTTACTACGAGCAGTACTTC.

The V and J genes are TRBV6-2 or TRBV6-3 and TRBJ1-4; possible D gene TRBD1, 5 bases. This CDR3 has 17 amino acids. Germline values: CDR1 MNHEY, CDR2 SVGEGT. Trimming pared 2 bases from V and 2 bases from J, leaving 15 bases between. The DNA of the CDR3 is TGTGCCAGCAGTTACATCCGGGGCTCTGCGACTAATGAAAAACTGTTTTTT. Translated: CASSYIRGSATNEKLFF.

V gene TRBV6-2 or TRBV6-3 combines with J gene TRBJ2-5; D possibly corresponds to TRBD1 (6 bases). This CDR3 has 15 residues. V shed 2 bases and J shed 4 bases, with 14 bases lying between them. The germline gives CDR1 MNHEY, CDR2 SVGEGT. CDR3 loop: CASSYANRAPETQYF. The CDR3 nucleotides are TGTGCCAGCAGTTACGCGAACAGGGCCCCAGAGACCCAGTACTTC.

This clone has just a few counts. V is TRBV6-5 and J is TRBJ1-2, with 8 nucleotides matching TRBD1. There are 13 residues in the CDR3. J gave up 3 bases and V 8 bases, and 5 bases lay outside the gene matches. Germline CDR1 MNHEY, CDR2 SVGAGI. CDR3 coding DNA: TGTGCCAGCGGGCTGGACAGGGACTATGGCTACACCTTC. It translates to CASGLDRDYGYTF.

About this clone itself: The sample holds other DNA sequences that translate to the same CDR3. The gene calls are TRBV6-2 or TRBV6-3 and TRBJ1-1, with D possibly being TRBD1 (6 bases). The CDR3 spans 14 residues. V lost 2 bases and J lost 1, with 8 bases in between. Germline assignment: CDR1 MNHEY and CDR2 SVGEGT. CDR3 nucleotides: TGTGCCAGCAGTTACAGGGGGGGGAACACTGAAGCTTTCTTT. It encodes CASSYRGGNTEAFF.

J is TRBJ1-1 and V is TRBV29-1, with unresolved D. CDR1 and CDR2 from the germline V gene are SQVTM and ANQGSEA. The length of the CDR3 is 12 residues. The V gene lost 4 bases and the J gene lost 4 bases, with 10 bases spanning the gap. CDR3 in DNA: TGCAGCGTTGTCGGGTTCTCCACTGAAGCTTTCTTT. Its protein product is CSVVGFSTEAFF.

This clone was observed a handful of times. This chain links TRBV2 with TRBJ2-7, with 7 bases aligning to TRBD2. Germline CDR1 reads SNHLY; CDR2 reads FYNNEI. V trimming: 5 bases; J trimming: 3 bases; junction bases outside the gene matches: 13. This CDR3 region has 16 residues. CDR3 in amino acids: CASSLRGSGGGYEQYF. CDR3 bases: TGTGCCAGCAGTCTCCGAGGATCGGGGGGAGGCTACGAGCAGTACTTC. Full variable domain (rest looked up from reference TRBV2 and TRBJ2-7): EPEVTQTPSHQVTQMGQEVILRCVPISNHLYFYWYRQILGQKVEFLVSFYNNEISEKSEIFDDQFSVERPDGSNFTLKIRSTKLEDSAMYFCASSLRGSGGGYEQYFGPGTRLTVT.

J is TRBJ2-5 and V is TRBV18; 9 nucleotides match TRBD2. The ends lost 2 bases at V and 5 bases at J; junction bases unmatched: 0. Germline lookup yields CDR1 KGHSH and CDR2 LQKENI. The CDR3 spans 13 residues. The CDR3 sequence is CASSPGLAETQYF. The CDR3, as DNA: TGTGCCAGCTCACCAGGACTAGCGGAGACCCAGTACTTC.

The chain recombines TRBV19 with TRBJ2-7, with TRBD2 identical over 8 bases. This CDR3 has 14 amino acids. Germline loops: CDR1 LNHDA, CDR2 SQIVND (reference sequence). Trimming cost V 3 bases and J 2 bases; bases outside gene matches: 3. CDR3 loop: CASSITSGPYEQYF. CDR3 nucleotides: TGTGCCAGTAGTATTACTAGCGGCCCCTACGAGCAGTACTTC.

V is TRBV25-1 and J is TRBJ1-6; D is undetermined. The CDR3 is 12 amino acids. Germline V lookup: CDR1 MGHDK, CDR2 SYGVNS. V lost 4 bases to trimming and J lost 6 bases, with 4 bases between them. In nucleotides, the CDR3 is TGTGCCAGCAGTGGGTTTAATTCACCCCTCCACTTT. Translation: CASSGFNSPLHF.

The rearrangement joins TRBV27 to TRBJ1-6, with D hard to call. The germline V gene has CDR1 MNHEY and CDR2 SMNVEV (reference sequence). V was clipped by 2 bases and J by 7 bases, with 6 bases between them. CDR3 length equals 13 residues. The CDR3 here is CASSLKWNSPLHF. DNA of the CDR3: TGTGCCAGCAGTTTAAAATGGAATTCACCCCTCCACTTT.